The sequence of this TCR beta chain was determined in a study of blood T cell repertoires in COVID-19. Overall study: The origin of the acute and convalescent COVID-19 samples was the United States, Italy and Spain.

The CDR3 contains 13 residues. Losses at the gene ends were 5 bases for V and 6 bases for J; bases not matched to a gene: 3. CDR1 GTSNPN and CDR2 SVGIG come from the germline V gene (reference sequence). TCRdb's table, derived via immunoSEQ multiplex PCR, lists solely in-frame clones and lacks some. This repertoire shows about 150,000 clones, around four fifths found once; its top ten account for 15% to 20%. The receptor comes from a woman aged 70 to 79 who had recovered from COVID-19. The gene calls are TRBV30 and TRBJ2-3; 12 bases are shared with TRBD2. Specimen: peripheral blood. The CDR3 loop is CAWLLAGGDTQYF. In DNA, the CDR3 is TGTGCCTGGTTGCTAGCGGGGGGGGATACGCAGTATTTT. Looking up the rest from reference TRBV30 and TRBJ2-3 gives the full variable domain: SQTIHQWPATLVQPVGSPLSLECTVEGTSNPNLYWYRQAAGRGLQLLFYSVGIGQISSEVPQNLSASRPQDRQFILSSKKLLLSDSGFYLCAWLLAGGDTQYFGPGTRLTVL.